This T cell receptor beta chain was captured by sequencing in a study of blood T cell repertoires in COVID-19. The assay was immunoSEQ multiplex PCR, and TCRdb's table has in-frame clones only and misses some. In the table there are about 70,000 clones, 70% to 90% of which are singletons. The V segment lost 0 bases and the J segment 1 base; nucleotides outside the gene matches: 1. The CDR3 sequence is 16 residues long. In germline, CDR1 is SGHRS, CDR2 YFSETQ. V usage is TRBV5-1 and J usage is TRBJ2-2, with TRBD1 matching over 9 bases. The origin of this receptor is a human donor in a cohort sampled during active COVID-19. The sequenced material came from peripheral blood. CDR3 in amino acids: CASSLGDRENTGELFF. DNA of the CDR3: TGCGCCAGCAGCTTGGGGGACAGGGAGAACACCGGGGAGCTGTTTTTT. Full variable domain (outside the CDR3, taken from reference TRBV5-1 and TRBJ2-2): KAGVTQTPRYLIKTRGQQVTLSCSPISGHRSVSWYQQTPGQGLQFLFEYFSETQRNKGNFPGRFSGRQFSNSRSEMNVSTLELGDSALYLCASSLGDRENTGELFFGEGSRLTVL.